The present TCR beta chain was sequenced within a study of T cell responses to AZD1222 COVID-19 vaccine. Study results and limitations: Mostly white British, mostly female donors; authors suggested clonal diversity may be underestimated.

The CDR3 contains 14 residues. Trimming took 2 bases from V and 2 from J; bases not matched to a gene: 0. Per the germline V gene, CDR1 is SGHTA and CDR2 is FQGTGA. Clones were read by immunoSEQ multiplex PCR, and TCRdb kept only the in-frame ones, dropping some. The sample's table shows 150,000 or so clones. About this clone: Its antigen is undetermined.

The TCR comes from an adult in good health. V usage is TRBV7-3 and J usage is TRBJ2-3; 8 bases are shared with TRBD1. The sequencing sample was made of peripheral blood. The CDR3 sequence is CASSLQGATDTQYF. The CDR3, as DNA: TGTGCCAGCAGCTTACAGGGGGCCACAGATACGCAGTATTTT.